Listed here are 30 T cell receptor beta chains from one sample, sequenced in a study of cytomegalovirus exposure and HLA in healthy donors. With 60 Vbeta and 13 Jbeta primers, the PCR was carried out. TCRdb's table, derived via immunoSEQ multiplex PCR, lists solely in-frame clones and lacks some. This table holds some 65,000 clones, 60% to 80% found once. Sequenced input: PBMCs. The receptors shown here come from a woman in her 40s in good health and CMV-seropositive.

V usage is TRBV19 and J usage is TRBJ1-3; D is ambiguous. The CDR3 extends over 15 amino acids. Germline values: CDR1 LNHDA, CDR2 SQIVND (reference sequence). V was pared by 6 bases and J by 0 bases, with 12 bases between. The chain's CDR3 is CASSPSGSSGNTIYF. CDR3 nucleotide sequence: TGTGCCAGTAGCCCCAGCGGCAGCTCTGGAAACACCATATATTTT.

The chain carries TRBV30 and TRBJ1-6, with TRBD1 as a possible D gene (6 bases). Germline CDR1 is GTSNPN and CDR2 is SVGIG (reference sequence). Trimming pared 2 bases from V and 7 bases from J, leaving 12 bases between. This CDR3 contains 14 residues. Here the CDR3 DNA reads TGTGCCTGGAGTACCGGGACATGGAATTCACCCCTCCACTTT. Its protein product is CAWSTGTWNSPLHF.

The chain joins TRBV5-1 to TRBJ2-2; D is unclear. V was pared by 2 bases and J by 1 base, with 12 bases between. The germline gives CDR1 SGHRS, CDR2 YFSETQ. The CDR3 length is 16 residues. The CDR3 sequence: CASSFQEQRNTGELFF. The CDR3 DNA follows: TGCGCCAGCAGCTTTCAAGAACAGAGGAACACCGGGGAGCTGTTTTTT.

The chain uses TRBV6-6 and TRBJ1-5; 9 nucleotides match TRBD1. V dropped 2 bases and J dropped 5; count of bases not matched to a gene: 7. The CDR3 runs to 16 residues. Looked up from germline, CDR1 is MNHNY and CDR2 is SVGAGI (reference sequence). The CDR3 region is CASSYTGDRAHQPQHF. In DNA form, the CDR3 reads TGTGCCAGCAGTTACACCGGGGACAGGGCCCATCAGCCCCAGCATTTT.

The chain joins TRBV25-1 to TRBJ1-6; 8 positions match TRBD1. CDR3 size: 14 residues. Per the germline V gene, CDR1 is MGHDK and CDR2 is SYGVNS. V shed 6 bases, J shed 10 bases, and the junction held 8 bases outside the gene matches. The CDR3 is CASSLTGGDSPLHF. As DNA, the CDR3 is TGTGCCAGCAGCCTAACAGGGGGGGACTCACCCCTCCACTTT.

This chain connects TRBV18 to TRBJ1-1, with TRBD1 matching over 7 bases. The CDR3 runs 15 residues. Germline V gives CDR1 KGHSH, CDR2 LQKENI. V lost 3 bases, J lost 6 bases, and 10 bases stayed unmatched. The CDR3 DNA reads TGTGCCAGCTCACCTCCGTTAGACAGGGTCCCTGAAGCTTTCTTT. This translates into CASSPPLDRVPEAFF.

This rearrangement joins TRBV7-2 to TRBJ1-2, with 10 nucleotides matching TRBD1. Germline CDR1 SGHTA, CDR2 FQGNSA. J gave up 8 bases and V 5 bases, and 8 bases lay outside the gene matches. This CDR3 has 14 amino acids. As DNA, the CDR3 is TGTGCCAGCAGCCGACAGGGGGCACTGGGGGGCTACACCTTC. Translation: CASSRQGALGGYTF.

Points on this clone: An end of the junction differs from the germline gene, which may be a read error. V gene TRBV7-2 combines with J gene TRBJ1-4; D remains ambiguous. Per the germline V gene, CDR1 is SGHTA and CDR2 is FQGNSA. The CDR3 is 15 residues long. In DNA form, the CDR3 reads TGTGCCAGCAGCCCTCACGCGGGCAGTAATGACAAACTGTTTTTT. Encoded protein: CASSPHAGSNDKLFF.

The chain carries TRBV4-3 and TRBJ1-2; perhaps TRBD1 as D (5 bases). Trimming took off 5 bases at V and 6 bases at J, with 13 bases between the two ends. In germline, CDR1 is LGHNA, CDR2 YSLEER. The CDR3 extends over 13 amino acids. The CDR3 DNA reads as TGCGCCAGCAGCTCAGGGAGGAGGGATGGCTACACCTTC. This codes for CASSSGRRDGYTF.

V gene TRBV4-1 combines with J gene TRBJ1-2, with D possibly being TRBD1 (6 bases). Trimming removed 0 bases from V and 4 bases from J, with 18 bases in between. There are 17 residues in the CDR3. Per germline, CDR1 MGHRA and CDR2 YSYEKL. The CDR3 region has the DNA TGCGCCAGCAGCCAAGATTGGGCCGGCGGGGGCGGCTATGGCTACACCTTC. Translation: CASSQDWAGGGGYGYTF.

The rearrangement joins TRBV7-2 to TRBJ2-7, with D possibly matching TRBD2 (5 bases). The CDR3 loop spans 15 amino acids. V was trimmed by 5 bases and J by 3 bases, leaving 17 bases between them. Germline V gives CDR1 SGHTA, CDR2 FQGNSA. CDR3 sequence: CASSIEEASSYEQYF. CDR3 bases: TGTGCCAGCAGCATAGAGGAGGCTAGCAGCTACGAGCAGTACTTC.

The chain couples TRBV18 to TRBJ2-7; a weak D match, TRBD2 (5 bases). In germline, CDR1 is KGHSH, CDR2 LQKENI. Trimming pared 3 bases from V and 3 bases from J, leaving 9 bases between. This CDR3 has 13 amino acids. As DNA, the CDR3 is TGTGCCAGCTCACCGAGCGGCAGCTACGAGCAGTACTTC. This sequence encodes CASSPSGSYEQYF.

This rearrangement joins TRBV18 to TRBJ2-5; possibly TRBD2 for D (5 bases). CDR3 size: 13 residues. Germline V CDR1 and CDR2: KGHSH, LQKENI. Trimming pared 6 bases from V and 2 bases from J, leaving 10 bases between. The CDR3: CASSRELQETQYF. CDR3 in DNA: TGTGCCAGCTCGAGGGAGTTACAAGAGACCCAGTACTTC.

This clone has just one count. V gene TRBV5-5 combines with J gene TRBJ2-7; 9 bases fit TRBD1. This CDR3 comprises 15 residues. CDR1 is SGHKS and CDR2 is YYEKEE in the germline V gene (reference sequence). The V gene end was trimmed by 2 bases and the J gene end by 3 bases; junction bases not matched to a gene: 6. CDR3 sequence: CASSFQVGQGYEQYF. The CDR3 DNA is TGTGCCAGCAGCTTCCAGGTGGGACAGGGCTACGAGCAGTACTTC. Full variable domain (remainder filled in from reference TRBV5-5 and TRBJ2-7): DAGVTQSPTHLIKTRGQQVTLRCSPISGHKSVSWYQQVLGQGPQFIFQYYEKEERGRGNFPDRFSARQFPNYSSELNVNALLLGDSALYLCASSFQVGQGYEQYFGPGTRLTVT.

The gene calls are TRBV4-3 and TRBJ2-7; 9 nucleotides line up with TRBD1. The CDR3 length is 17 residues. After removal of 0 bases from V and 0 bases from J, the junction contained 6 bases not matched to a gene. The germline gives CDR1 LGHNA, CDR2 YSLEER. CDR3 sequence reads: CASSQEGDRVPSYEQYF. DNA of the CDR3: TGCGCCAGCAGCCAAGAGGGGGACAGGGTCCCCTCCTACGAGCAGTACTTC.

The chain joins TRBV6-1 to TRBJ2-7, with 9 bases identical to TRBD1. V dropped 5 bases and J dropped 6; count of bases not matched to a gene: 8. The length of the CDR3 is 14 residues. Looked up from germline, CDR1 is MNHNS and CDR2 is SASEGT. The CDR3 region is CASSLDRGRGEQYF. The CDR3 DNA is TGTGCCAGCAGTTTGGACAGGGGTAGAGGCGAGCAGTACTTC.

CDR3 DNA: TGCGCCAGCAGCTTGGACGGTGATAGCAATCAGCCCCAGCATTTT. Translation gives CASSLDGDSNQPQHF. The rearrangement uses TRBV5-1 and TRBJ1-5; D gene ambiguous. Germline CDR1 and CDR2: SGHRS and YFSETQ. V lost 0 bases to trimming and J lost 0 bases, with 7 bases between them. This CDR3 is 15 amino acids long. Drawing the rest from reference TRBV5-1 and TRBJ1-5, the complete variable domain is KAGVTQTPRYLIKTRGQQVTLSCSPISGHRSVSWYQQTPGQGLQFLFEYFSETQRNKGNFPGRFSGRQFSNSRSEMNVSTLELGDSALYLCASSLDGDSNQPQHFGDGTRLSIL.

The genes are TRBV2 and TRBJ1-5, with D maybe TRBD1 (6 bases). Germline CDR1 and CDR2: SNHLY and FYNNEI. The germline V and J ends were trimmed by 6 bases and 2 bases, with 14 bases remaining between them. The CDR3 is 15 amino acids. CDR3 in DNA: TGTGCCAGCAGCCCGACAGGTCCGGGCAATCAGCCCCAGCATTTT. It encodes CASSPTGPGNQPQHF.

The J gene is TRBJ1-5, the V gene TRBV6-1; the D gene is possibly TRBD1 (5 bases). Deletions cut 0 bases from V and 11 bases from J, with 20 bases between. The CDR3 is 16 amino acids. In germline, CDR1 is MNHNS, CDR2 SASEGT. The CDR3 here is CASSEALLGLPSAQHF. CDR3 DNA sequence: TGTGCCAGCAGTGAAGCGCTTCTGGGACTTCCATCGGCCCAGCATTTT.

This clone was observed a few times. V gene TRBV9 combines with J gene TRBJ2-7; TRBD1 agrees at 7 bases. The CDR3 spans 13 residues. Germline-derived CDR1 and CDR2 are SGDLS and YYNGEE. The J segment lost 6 bases and the V segment lost 4 bases, leaving 7 bases of the junction unmatched. The CDR3 DNA is TGTGCCAGCAGCTTCGGGACAGCTTTCGAGCAGTACTTC. It yields the protein CASSFGTAFEQYF.

J is TRBJ2-3 and V is TRBV4-1; possible D gene TRBD1, 5 bases. Trimming stripped 0 bases from V and 2 bases from J, with 21 bases between. This CDR3 contains 19 residues. CDR1 is MGHRA and CDR2 is YSYEKL in the germline V gene. CDR3: CASSQEGLLGRSFTDTQYF. CDR3 sequence (DNA): TGCGCCAGCAGCCAAGAGGGGCTTTTAGGGCGTTCGTTCACAGATACGCAGTATTTT.

This rearrangement joins TRBV29-1 to TRBJ2-7, with D possibly TRBD1 on 6 matching bases. Trimming took off 1 base at V and 3 bases at J, with 7 bases between the two ends. The CDR3 runs to 12 residues. In germline, CDR1 is SQVTM, CDR2 ANQGSEA. CDR3 region: CSVEGDNYEQYF. The CDR3, as DNA: TGCAGCGTTGAAGGGGACAACTACGAGCAGTACTTC.

The V and J genes are TRBV19 and TRBJ1-1, with a tentative D call TRBD1 (6 bases). Germline-derived CDR1 and CDR2 are LNHDA and SQIVND (reference sequence). The CDR3 spans 14 residues. Between the trimmed V and J ends, which lost 5 bases and 1 base, there was a span of 11 bases. In DNA, the CDR3 is TGTGCCAGTAGTTTCCCAGGGGCGAACACTGAAGCTTTCTTT. Its translation: CASSFPGANTEAFF.

This chain uses TRBV29-1 with TRBJ1-4; D is undetermined. Germline CDR1 reads SQVTM; CDR2 reads ANQGSEA. V lost 8 bases and J 6 bases, leaving 10 bases between the germline ends. The CDR3 covers 11 residues. The chain's CDR3 is CSSEEDEKLFF. The CDR3 DNA follows: TGCAGCTCCGAGGAAGATGAAAAACTGTTTTTT.

This clone was seen only a few times. The chain recombines TRBV7-9 with TRBJ1-1; no clear D gene. CDR3 length: 11 residues. Germline V gene data show CDR1 as SEHNR and CDR2 as FQNEAQ (reference sequence). The V gene lost 1 base and the J gene lost 8 bases, with 5 bases spanning the gap. CDR3 amino acids: CASSLGGEAFF. The CDR3 nucleotides read TGTGCCAGCAGCTTAGGAGGGGAAGCTTTCTTT.

V gene TRBV30 combines with J gene TRBJ2-5; TRBD2 agrees at 9 bases. The V gene end was trimmed by 4 bases and the J gene end by 5 bases; junction bases not matched to a gene: 14. The CDR3 spans 16 residues. CDR1 and CDR2 from the germline V gene are GTSNPN and SVGIG (reference sequence). Here the CDR3 DNA reads TGTGCCTGGAAGGGGATTGCGGGGGGGGCCTCGGAGACCCAGTACTTC. This encodes CAWKGIAGGASETQYF.

V and J are TRBV7-9 and TRBJ1-2; D gene ambiguous. The CDR3 runs 14 residues. Trimming removed 2 bases from V and 8 bases from J, with 15 bases in between. CDR1 is SEHNR and CDR2 is FQNEAQ in the germline V gene (reference sequence). CDR3 nucleotide sequence: TGTGCCAGCAGCTTACATGACGGAGTGGAAGGCTACACCTTC. Amino acid sequence: CASSLHDGVEGYTF.

The chain carries TRBV18 and TRBJ1-2; maybe TRBD1 (6 bases). The length of the CDR3 is 20 residues. Germline CDR1 is KGHSH and CDR2 is LQKENI. The V end lost 7 bases, the J end lost 0 bases, and 30 bases lay between the germline ends. As DNA, the CDR3 is TGTGCCAGCTTAGGGCCGATCACCGCAGGGGAAGGAGAAGCTAACTATGGCTACACCTTC. This translates into CASLGPITAGEGEANYGYTF. Full variable domain (remainder filled in from reference TRBV18 and TRBJ1-2): NAGVMQNPRHLVRRRGQEARLRCSPMKGHSHVYWYRQLPEEGLKFMVYLQKENIIDESGMPKERFSAEFPKEGPSILRIQQVVRGDSAAYFCASLGPITAGEGEANYGYTFGSGTRLTVV.

This clone was counted only a few times. This chain connects TRBV30 to TRBJ1-1, with D unclear. V lost 1 base and J 0 bases, leaving 9 bases between the germline ends. Germline loops: CDR1 GTSNPN, CDR2 SVGIG (reference sequence). The CDR3 is 14 residues long. CDR3 protein: CAWSGRGMNTEAFF. CDR3 coding DNA: TGTGCCTGGAGTGGTAGAGGCATGAACACTGAAGCTTTCTTT.

The J gene is TRBJ1-2, the V gene TRBV25-1; the D gene is possibly TRBD1 (5 bases). V was trimmed by 5 bases and J by 8 bases, leaving 21 bases between them. The CDR3 length is 15 residues. Germline V gives CDR1 MGHDK, CDR2 SYGVNS. The CDR3 here is CASSPGGLRVAGYTF. The CDR3 bases are TGTGCCAGCAGTCCGGGAGGCCTCAGGGTCGCGGGCTACACCTTC.